The next 22 T cell receptor beta chains were all read from a single sample in a study of T cells in Graves' hyperthyroidism and ophthalmopathy. TCR beta CDR3 regions were amplified from RNA. Initially, a first-round RT-PCR of the TCR CDR3 employed the HTBI primer set. TCRdb called the multiplex PCR reads again in MiXCR, with one record for every CDR3 protein. Altogether around 520,000 distinct CDR3 sequences are present, over 13% being singletons, with the ten largest covering 15% to 20%. The sequencing input was blood. These receptors were collected from a woman younger than 35 with Graves' hyperthyroidism.

Notes on this clonotype: The junction and the germline gene differ at one end; a read error may be behind it. The V and J genes are TRBV5-1 and TRBJ2-2, with TRBD2 matching over 9 bases. The CDR3 extends over 17 amino acids. CDR1 and CDR2 (germline): SGHRS, YFSETQ. CDR3 coding DNA: TGCCCCAGCAGGGGAGTCCTAGCGGGGTCGAACACCGGGGAGCTGTTTTTT. It specifies CPSRGVLAGSNTGELFF.

This clonotype showed up just a few times. The V gene is TRBV6-5, the J gene TRBJ2-4; the D call may be TRBD1 or TRBD2 (6 bases each). Germline V gene lookup returns CDR1 MNHEY and CDR2 SVGAGI. Deletions cut 4 bases from V and 0 bases from J, with 13 bases between. This CDR3 contains 16 residues. The CDR3 region is CASSFSGALAKNIQYF. The CDR3 DNA reads TGTGCCAGCAGTTTCTCGGGGGCTCTAGCCAAAAACATTCAGTACTTC.

This clonotype showed up just a few times. The chain joins TRBV5-1 to TRBJ2-4; the D gene is possibly TRBD1 (5 bases). Germline assignment: CDR1 SGHRS and CDR2 YFSETQ. Trimming stripped 3 bases from V and 4 bases from J, with 14 bases between. The CDR3 spans 15 residues. As DNA, the CDR3 is TGCGCCAGCAGCTCGACAGTAATGACAAAAAACATTCAGTACTTC. It translates to CASSSTVMTKNIQYF.

This clonotype was seen at least ten times. This chain connects TRBV20-1 to TRBJ2-3, with D possibly matching TRBD1 (6 bases). V shed 3 bases and J shed 2 bases, with 9 bases lying between them. The CDR3 has 13 amino acids. Looked up from germline, CDR1 is DFQATT and CDR2 is SNEGSKA (reference sequence). The CDR3 coding sequence is TGCAGTGCTAGCCGGGACAACACAGATACGCAGTATTTT. Translating it yields CSASRDNTDTQYF.

This clonotype has ten or more counts. The V gene is TRBV12-3 or TRBV12-4, the J gene TRBJ1-6; D not resolved. The CDR3 has 13 amino acids. Trimming took 3 bases from V and 17 from J, leaving 17 bases between them. The CDR3 loop is CASSFDGRRFFHF. DNA of the CDR3: TGTGCCAGCAGTTTCGATGGACGGAGGTTTTTCCACTTT.

Many counts were recorded for this clonotype. The V gene is TRBV27, the J gene TRBJ1-5, with 8 bases that match TRBD1. The CDR3 length is 15 residues. The J segment lost 5 bases and the V segment lost 0 bases, leaving 3 bases of the junction unmatched. Germline values: CDR1 MNHEY, CDR2 SMNVEV (reference sequence). The CDR3 spells CASSLSVQGDQPQHF. CDR3 in DNA: TGTGCCAGCAGTTTATCTGTACAGGGGGATCAGCCCCAGCATTTT.

In this sample, this clonotype turned up many times. The chain carries TRBV7-9 and TRBJ2-5; 12 nucleotides agree with TRBD2. Germline V CDR1 and CDR2: SEHNR, FQNEAQ (reference sequence). After removal of 2 bases from V and 2 bases from J, the junction contained 6 bases not matched to a gene. CDR3 length: 17 residues. CDR3 loop: CASSLYGLAGPQETQYF. Written as DNA, the CDR3 is TGTGCCAGCAGCTTATATGGACTAGCGGGACCACAAGAGACCCAGTACTTC.

This clonotype has a handful of counts. This rearrangement joins TRBV11-2 to TRBJ2-7, with TRBD2 identical over 8 bases. CDR3 length equals 14 residues. CDR1 and CDR2 (germline): SGHAT, FQNNGV. The ends lost 5 bases at V and 3 bases at J; junction bases unmatched: 6. CDR3 nucleotide sequence: TGTGCCAGCAGCCTAGCGGGTCCTAACTACGAGCAGTACTTC. Its translation is CASSLAGPNYEQYF.

This clonotype was recorded at least ten times. The chain recombines TRBV11-2 with TRBJ2-1; D call uncertain. V lost 3 bases and J 8 bases, leaving 14 bases between the germline ends. CDR1 SGHAT and CDR2 FQNNGV come from the germline V gene. This CDR3 is built from 14 residues. The CDR3: CASSFRRVFDEQFF. For the CDR3, the DNA is TGTGCCAGCAGCTTTCGAAGGGTTTTCGATGAGCAGTTCTTC.

This clonotype was seen many times. The CDR3 sequence: CASAGQGAGTEAFF. The CDR3 coding sequence is TGTGCTAGTGCCGGGCAGGGGGCCGGCACTGAAGCTTTCTTT. The V gene is TRBV12-5, the J gene TRBJ1-1, with 8 bases matching TRBD1. The CDR3 is 14 residues long. Germline V gene sequence: CDR1 LGHNT, CDR2 FRNRAP. The junction had 8 bases not matched to a gene; V was cut back by 7 bases and J by 4 bases. Full variable domain (outside the CDR3, taken from reference TRBV12-5 and TRBJ1-1): DARVTQTPRHKVTEMGQEVTMRCQPILGHNTVFWYRQTMMQGLELLAYFRNRAPLDDSGMPKDRFSAEMPDATLATLKIQPSEPRDSAVYFCASAGQGAGTEAFFGQGTRLTVV.

The chain carries TRBV15 and TRBJ2-3; D is unclear. This CDR3 region has 15 residues. Between the trimmed V and J ends, which lost 0 bases and 1 base, there was a span of 8 bases. Looked up from germline, CDR1 is LNHNV and CDR2 is YYDKDF (reference sequence). In DNA form, the CDR3 reads TGTGCCACCAGCAGAGATGGTCTAGGCACAGATACGCAGTATTTT. Protein: CATSRDGLGTDTQYF.

This clonotype was picked up one time. The V gene is TRBV29-1, the J gene TRBJ2-5; 8 bases are shared with TRBD2. There are 15 residues in the CDR3. Trimming removed 4 bases from V and 5 bases from J; junction bases left unmatched: 12. The germline CDR1 and CDR2 sequences are SQVTM and ANQGSEA. CDR3 sequence: CSVVASGRSDETQYF. The CDR3 DNA sequence: TGCAGCGTTGTGGCCAGCGGGAGATCGGATGAGACCCAGTACTTC. Filled out from reference TRBV29-1 and TRBJ2-5, the complete variable domain reads SAVISQKPSRDICQRGTSLTIQCQVDSQVTMMFWYRQQPGQSLTLIATANQGSEATYESGFVIDKFPISRPNLTFSTLTVSNMSPEDSSIYLCSVVASGRSDETQYFGPGTRLLVL.

This clonotype appeared a single time. This may come from a read error, since a much larger clone is one base off. The V and J genes are TRBV9 and TRBJ1-2; possibly TRBD1 for D (5 bases). Trimming removed 6 bases at V and 6 bases at J, with 18 bases between. Per germline, CDR1 SGDLS and CDR2 YYNGEE. The CDR3 runs to 14 residues. The CDR3 DNA reads as TGTGCCAGCACCCCGGACAAGATGGCTCATGGCTACACCTTC. This sequence encodes CASTPDKMAHGYTF.

This clonotype was detected only a few times. A much larger clone sits a single nucleotide away, making a read error possible. CDR3 amino acids: CAGSQEGRSSYNSPLHF. CDR3 nucleotide sequence: TGTGCCGGCAGCCAAGAAGGACGTTCCTCCTATAATTCACCCCTCCACTTT. The chain has TRBV14 and TRBJ1-6; D not resolved. Germline V gene data show CDR1 as SGHDN and CDR2 as FVKESK. CDR3 size: 17 residues.

This clonotype was picked up many times. This rearrangement joins TRBV28 to TRBJ1-2; 7 positions agree with TRBD1. The CDR3 contains 14 residues. V was clipped by 5 bases and J by 2 bases; unmatched bases: 5. Looked up from germline, CDR1 is MDHEN and CDR2 is SYDVKM. The CDR3 spells CASSGTATNYGYTF. The CDR3 region has the DNA TGTGCCAGCAGTGGGACAGCAACGAACTATGGCTACACCTTC.

This clonotype was observed at least ten times. The rearrangement links TRBV4-1 to TRBJ2-7; 8 bases agree with TRBD1. The V gene end was trimmed by 2 bases and the J gene end by 3 bases; junction bases not matched to a gene: 6. Germline V lookup: CDR1 MGHRA, CDR2 YSYEKL. The CDR3 spans 15 residues. CDR3 sequence: CASSQLTGEVYEQYF. The CDR3 nucleotides are TGCGCCAGCAGCCAACTGACAGGGGAGGTCTACGAGCAGTACTTC.

At least ten counts were recorded for this clonotype. The rearrangement links TRBV24-1 to TRBJ2-6; no definite D call. This CDR3 contains 16 residues. In germline, CDR1 is KGHDR, CDR2 SFDVKD. V shed 4 bases and J shed 0 bases, with 9 bases lying between them. DNA of the CDR3: TGTGCCACCAGTGACATCAAGAGCTCTGGGGCCAACGTCCTGACTTTC. Translating gives CATSDIKSSGANVLTF.

This clonotype was seen at least ten times. The chain is built from TRBV3-1 and TRBJ1-5; D is possibly TRBD1 (6 bases). The V and J ends lost 8 bases and 4 bases respectively, with 12 bases between them. The germline V gene encodes CDR1 LGHDT and CDR2 YNNKEL (reference sequence). The CDR3 consists of 13 residues. CDR3 sequence: CASGKQGNQPQHF. CDR3 bases: TGTGCCAGCGGGAAACAGGGAAATCAGCCCCAGCATTTT.

This clonotype was observed a few times. The V call is TRBV6-5, the J call TRBJ2-6, with 7 bases lining up with TRBD1. Trimming removed 0 bases from V and 1 base from J; junction bases left unmatched: 9. This CDR3 region has 19 residues. Germline values: CDR1 MNHEY, CDR2 SVGAGI. CDR3 sequence (DNA): TGTGCCAGCAGTTACTCGGGGCGACAGGGAAGGTCTGGGGCCAACGTCCTGACTTTC. It encodes CASSYSGRQGRSGANVLTF.

This clonotype showed up just a few times. The chain has TRBV15 and TRBJ2-1, with D possibly being TRBD2 (7 bases). Trimming stripped 1 base from V and 4 bases from J, with 14 bases between. The CDR3 loop spans 16 amino acids. Germline V lookup: CDR1 LNHNV, CDR2 YYDKDF (reference sequence). CDR3 in DNA: TGTGCCACCAGCAGAGTGGGGGGAGGGGGGTACAATGAGCAGTTCTTC. Its translation is CATSRVGGGGYNEQFF.

This clonotype was found many times. The CDR3 spells CATSREYLGGEEKLFF. For the CDR3, the DNA is TGTGCCACCAGCAGAGAATACCTAGGAGGGGAAGAAAAACTGTTTTTT. The V call is TRBV15, the J call TRBJ1-4, with a weak D call TRBD1 (5 bases). The CDR3 is 16 residues long. Trimming stripped 0 bases from V and 8 bases from J, with 16 bases between. Germline V gives CDR1 LNHNV, CDR2 YYDKDF (reference sequence).

In its sample, this clonotype was seen many times. The gene calls are TRBV20-1 and TRBJ2-3; no clear D gene. V shed 3 bases and J shed 0 bases, with 13 bases lying between them. CDR1 and CDR2 from the germline V gene are DFQATT and SNEGSKA (reference sequence). The length of the CDR3 is 15 residues. The DNA for the CDR3 is TGCAGTGCTAGCGGAAGCCACTCTAGCACAGATACGCAGTATTTT. Protein sequence: CSASGSHSSTDTQYF.